Each of the 8 T cell receptor beta chains below was sequenced from the same sample in a study of Graves' ophthalmopathy and Graves' hyperthyroidism. The sequenced template was RNA, covering the TCR beta CDR3 region. After a first-round RT-PCR with HTBI primers, a second-round multiplex PCR was run. MiXCR was run by TCRdb on the multiplex PCR reads, yielding one entry per CDR3 protein. The table has hundreds of thousands of distinct CDR3 sequences, about two fifths seen once; the top ten hold more than 3%. The sequencing sample was made of peripheral blood. These receptors came from an adult man with Graves' ophthalmopathy.

This clonotype was seen repeatedly, ten times or more. J is TRBJ2-7 and V is TRBV7-9; TRBD2 agrees at 8 bases. The germline V gene encodes CDR1 SEHNR and CDR2 FQNEAQ (reference sequence). This CDR3 is 15 amino acids long. J gave up 1 base and V 5 bases, and 7 bases lay outside the gene matches. CDR3 region: CASSPREARSYEQYF. The CDR3 DNA follows: TGTGCCAGCAGCCCGCGGGAGGCCCGTTCCTACGAGCAGTACTTC.

Concerning this clonotype: This may be a read error, as it is one base from a much larger clone. The chain combines TRBV7-8 with TRBJ2-2; 9 positions agree with TRBD1. The CDR3 is 16 amino acids. Germline assignment: CDR1 SGHVS and CDR2 FQNEAQ. V lost 5 bases, J lost 6 bases, and 10 bases stayed unmatched. For the CDR3, the DNA is TGTGCCAGCAGCCCCAGACGGGACAGGGCGGCCGGGGAGCTGTTTTTT. This gives the protein CASSPRRDRAAGELFF.

A note on this clonotype: Germline is not matched at one junction end, which may reflect a read error. The chain is built from TRBV10-3 and TRBJ1-2, with D uncertain. The germline V gene has CDR1 ENHRY and CDR2 SYGVKD. The CDR3 is made up of 13 amino acids. The CDR3 loop is CASSPGPQDGYTF. In DNA form, the CDR3 reads TGTGCCAGCAGTCCCGGGCCCCAGGATGGCTACACCTTC.

V is TRBV29-1 and J is TRBJ2-5; TRBD2 matches 7 bases. The DNA end favors TRBJ2-1, so the J call may be wrong. The germline V gene encodes CDR1 SQVTM and CDR2 ANQGSEA. This CDR3 comprises 13 residues. CDR3 bases: TGCAGCGTTAATCCTGGGGGGGACAATGAGCAGTTCTTC. The encoded protein is CSVNPGGDNEQFF.

The chain has TRBV2 and TRBJ2-5; 12 bases match TRBD2. The ends lost 5 bases at V and 2 bases at J; junction bases unmatched: 3. CDR1 is SNHLY and CDR2 is FYNNEI in the germline V gene. This CDR3 has 15 amino acids. The CDR3 bases are TGTGCCAGCAGTCAGACTAGCGGGAGACAAGAGACCCAGTACTTC. Amino acid sequence: CASSQTSGRQETQYF. The full variable domain, its missing parts supplied by reference TRBV2 and TRBJ2-5, is EPEVTQTPSHQVTQMGQEVILRCVPISNHLYFYWYRQILGQKVEFLVSFYNNEISEKSEIFDDQFSVERPDGSNFTLKIRSTKLEDSAMYFCASSQTSGRQETQYFGPGTRLLVL.

A word on this clonotype: A read error may account for a junction end that differs from germline. The chain combines TRBV14 with TRBJ2-7, with D unclear. This CDR3 comprises 16 residues. CDR1 and CDR2 (germline): SGHDN, FVKESK. The CDR3 bases are TGTGCCAGCAGCCAAGATGGAGCTGTGAGCTCCTTCGAGCAGTACTTC. Translation gives CASSQDGAVSSFEQYF.

With respect to this clonotype: A read error may be the cause here, since a much bigger clone is one base away. A read error is likely, as this CDR3 ends without the conserved phenylalanine or tryptophan. The chain has TRBV7-2 and TRBJ1-1; D not certain. Trimming cost V 2 bases and J 1 base, with 8 bases left between them. The CDR3 extends over 14 amino acids. CDR1 is SGHTA, CDR2 FQGNSA, per germline. The CDR3 loop reads CASSLRRGNTEAFS. DNA for the CDR3: TGTGCCAGCAGCTTAAGGAGAGGGAACACTGAAGCTTTCTCT.

The chain has TRBV4-3 and TRBJ1-3, with no clear D. Germline-derived CDR1 and CDR2 are LGHNA and YSLEER. There are 16 residues in the CDR3. Deletions cut 0 bases from V and 3 bases from J, with 12 bases between. The CDR3 DNA is TGCGCCAGCAGCCAAGACGTGGGGTCGGGTGGAAACACCATATATTTT. It translates to CASSQDVGSGGNTIYF.